Listed below are T cell receptor beta chains from one sample, sequenced in a study of cytomegalovirus exposure and HLA in healthy donors. Libraries were prepared by immunoSEQ multiplex PCR; TCRdb keeps only in-frame clonotypes and omits some of them. Here the sample spans roughly 49,000 clones, 90% to 95% being singletons. Sequenced input: PBMCs. These receptors originate from a woman aged 18 to 35 in good health and CMV-seropositive. CDR3s include the opening cysteine and the closing phenylalanine or tryptophan. A D gene is named only where the DNA matches it firmly. Only part of the rows carry a size: once, few, many, or a class if the clone is expanded.

>-|TRBV19|TRBJ1-1|TRBD1|15
CASSPRDRVNTEAFF
TGTGCCAGTAGTCCCCGGGACAGGGTGAACACTGAAGCTTTCTTT
>-|TRBV11-2|TRBJ2-2|-|16
CASSLGLRGSDGELFF
TGTGCCAGCAGCTTAGGCTTAAGGGGAAGCGACGGGGAGCTGTTTTTT
>-|TRBV9|TRBJ1-2|-|15
CASSVGWQGIDGYTF
TGTGCCAGCAGCGTAGGATGGCAGGGCATCGATGGCTACACCTTC
>-|TRBV19|TRBJ2-5|TRBD1|16
CASSIGGQILTETQYF
TGTGCCAGTAGTATAGGGGGACAGATCCTTACCGAGACCCAGTACTTC
>-|TRBV7-2|TRBJ2-7|TRBD2|14
CASTASGRIYEQYF
TGTGCCAGCACCGCTAGCGGGAGAATATACGAGCAGTACTTC
>-|TRBV7-2|TRBJ1-5|-|15
CASSLERVSNQPQHF
TGTGCCAGCAGCTTAGAGCGGGTTAGCAATCAGCCCCAGCATTTT
>-|TRBV7-9|TRBJ2-7|TRBD2|18
CASSSSSGLAGQNYEQYF
TGTGCCAGCAGCTCCAGCTCAGGACTAGCGGGGCAGAACTACGAGCAGTACTTC
>-|TRBV7-2|TRBJ2-6|-|16
CASSLSFSSGANVLTF
TGTGCCAGCAGCTTATCTTTTAGCTCTGGGGCCAACGTCCTGACTTTC
>-|TRBV5-1|TRBJ2-1|TRBD2|15
CASSRSGSGYNEQFF
TGCGCCAGCAGCCGAAGCGGGAGCGGGTACAATGAGCAGTTCTTC
>-|TRBV6-1|TRBJ1-2|-|14
CASRPVGQIYGYTF
TGTGCCAGCAGGCCCGTCGGACAGATCTATGGCTACACCTTC
>few|TRBV6-4|TRBJ2-5|TRBD1|15
CASARTGEGGETQYF
TGTGCCAGCGCCAGGACAGGGGAAGGCGGGGAGACCCAGTACTTC
>-|TRBV30|TRBJ2-1|TRBD2|11
CAWSVGGEQFF
TGTGCCTGGAGTGTCGGGGGGGAGCAGTTCTTC
>once|TRBV7-2|TRBJ2-1|TRBD2|17
CASSFRLARTTYNEQFF
TGTGCCAGCAGCTTCAGACTAGCGCGAACCACCTACAATGAGCAGTTCTTC
>-|TRBV5-6|TRBJ2-3|-|15
CASSLGLSPTDTQYF
TGTGCCAGCAGCTTGGGGCTTTCCCCCACAGATACGCAGTATTTT
>-|TRBV9|TRBJ2-1|TRBD2|16
CASSVRAGGLYNEQFF
TGTGCCAGCAGCGTGCGAGCGGGAGGTCTCTACAATGAGCAGTTCTTC
>-|TRBV7-7|TRBJ2-2|TRBD1|16
CASSLGGTGTAGELFF
TGTGCTAGCAGCTTAGGGGGCACAGGGACCGCCGGGGAGCTGTTTTTT
>-|TRBV6-4|TRBJ2-3|TRBD1|15
CASSARGQGLDTQYF
TGTGCCAGCAGTGCGAGGGGGCAAGGACTGGATACGCAGTATTTT
>-|TRBV14|TRBJ2-3|TRBD2|18
CASSHHPWTSGSPDTQYF
TGTGCCAGCAGCCACCACCCATGGACTAGCGGGAGCCCCGATACGCAGTATTTT
>-|TRBV19|TRBJ1-1|-|17
CASSIFQGTSKNTEAFF
TGTGCCAGTAGTATATTCCAGGGGACCTCTAAGAACACTGAAGCTTTCTTT
>-|TRBV11-3|TRBJ2-7|-|14
CASSSRGQTYEQYF
TGTGCCAGCAGCTCGAGAGGACAGACCTACGAGCAGTACTTC
>-|TRBV10-3|TRBJ2-7|-|18
CAISEPNTGTLRTYEQYF
TGTGCCATCAGTGAGCCGAACACTGGGACACTAAGGACCTACGAGCAGTACTTC
>few|TRBV21-1|TRBJ1-1|-|13
CAFLGEGNTEAFF
TGTGCCTTCTTGGGGGAGGGGAACACTGAAGCTTTCTTT
>-|TRBV7-3|TRBJ2-1|TRBD2|18
CASSLQPPLAGGPNEQFF
TGTGCCAGCAGCTTGCAACCGCCCTTAGCGGGAGGGCCAAATGAGCAGTTCTTC